These T cell receptor beta chains were read from a single sample in a study of OX40 agonist ivuxolimab in advanced cancers. Profiled with immunoSEQ multiplex PCR; TCRdb holds only in-frame clones, not every one. Found here are some 50,000 clones, less than 85% of them singletons; the top ten hold approximately 3%. This specimen was CD4+ or CD8+ T cells sorted from blood, taken in a trial of the OX40 agonist ivuxolimab. The receptors were gathered from an adult with an advanced solid tumor such as melanoma, head and neck, liver or kidney cancer. The conserved cysteine and the conserved F or W are not part of the CDR3 here. Each record gives: CDR3 length, J gene, V gene, CDR3 protein.

10 TRBJ2-5 TRBV5-1 ASSLVDETQY
13 TRBJ1-1 TRBV6-5 ASSAGGFWSTEAF
14 TRBJ2-1 TRBV5-4 ASSLVPGGTYNEQF
13 TRBJ2-3 TRBV5-1 ASSFGGPSTDTQY
11 TRBJ1-2 TRBV2 ASRTGLGYGYT
13 TRBJ2-1 TRBV19 ASSITGGSYNEQF
15 TRBJ1-4 TRBV6-1 ASSEVTGGATNEKLF
12 TRBJ1-4 TRBV6-1 ASSPGQGTEKLF
11 TRBJ1-5 TRBV7-2 ASSRDLQGIAT
10 TRBJ2-5 TRBV29-1 SVVVGRQTQY
13 TRBJ2-3 TRBV6-1 ASSEGAGGRDTQY
9 TRBJ2-7 TRBV29-1 SVWVSYEQY
14 TRBJ2-7 TRBV7-9 ASSLARPEGLYEQY
15 TRBJ1-5 TRBV19 ASSITSGPVVAQPQH
11 TRBJ1-2 TRBV7-2 ASSLIRGDGYT
13 TRBJ2-5 TRBV7-9 ASSLGRGPQETQY
13 TRBJ1-1 TRBV2 ASSDLGVMNTEAF
13 TRBJ1-5 TRBV19 ASSPRARLNQPQH
13 TRBJ2-3 TRBV7-9 ASSLDLTSTDTQY
11 TRBJ1-4 TRBV30 AWSRAAPEKLF
12 TRBJ2-1 TRBV6-6 ASSRQSSYNEQF
13 TRBJ1-5 TRBV7-2 ASSFSGSENQPQH
12 TRBJ1-2 TRBV28 ASSFRTGIYGYT
11 TRBJ2-3 TRBV27 ASTPSGGATQY
15 TRBJ2-3 TRBV4-2 ASSQAPGLAGTDTQY
12 TRBJ2-7 TRBV7-8 ASSRTMTGYEQY
12 TRBJ1-2 TRBV7-5 ARSKAGRIYGYT
13 TRBJ2-2 TRBV7-7 ASSLARQTTGELF
14 TRBJ2-5 TRBV23-1 ASGPRTRAGGETQY
14 TRBJ2-2 TRBV6-4 ASPGTARTNTGELF
14 TRBJ2-3 TRBV5-8 ASSLGTGGVADTQY
12 TRBJ2-5 TRBV27 ASSWTAPSSDQY
14 TRBJ2-1 TRBV11-3 ASSLAGQGAYNEQF
15 TRBJ2-7 TRBV7-6 ASSLAPTSGGAYEQY
12 TRBJ1-1 TRBV30 AWSLWAVNTEAF
12 TRBJ1-4 TRBV5-4 ASSLTGINEKLF
13 TRBJ2-7 TRBV5-1 ASSLSGAAASKQY
11 TRBJ1-2 TRBV5-5 ASSLTTSYGYT
11 TRBJ2-3 TRBV19 ASSPGGTDTQY
10 TRBJ1-4 TRBV2 ASSETSEKLF
14 TRBJ2-6 TRBV11-3 ATSRGLGTGANVLT
13 TRBJ2-4 TRBV11-2 ASSFVAGGADIQY
12 TRBJ1-5 TRBV28 ASTLWGENQPQH
13 TRBJ2-2 TRBV9 ASSVGGAHAGELF
12 TRBJ1-2 TRBV27 ASSLFRDNYGYT
11 TRBJ1-5 TRBV7-2 ASSVQENQPQH
14 TRBJ1-1 TRBV7-3 ASSYGAPDRDQRAF
13 TRBJ1-5 TRBV19 ASSIRVLFNQPQH
11 TRBJ1-3 TRBV29-1 SVEGLSGNTIY
11 TRBJ1-5 TRBV28 ASRGRTYQPQH
9 TRBJ2-7 TRBV28 ASTTSYEQY
12 TRBJ2-2 TRBV5-1 ASSEQGNVGELF
14 TRBJ2-6 TRBV6-1 ASSEQGASGANVLT
11 TRBJ2-5 TRBV5-1 ASSLGQQETQY
11 TRBJ2-5 TRBV2 ASSPGGRETQY
10 TRBJ1-2 TRBV6-5 ASGQFGYGYT
14 TRBJ1-2 TRBV6-5 ASSYSAGLLSIGYT
11 TRBJ2-5 TRBV5-4 ASSLTEQETQY
10 TRBJ2-7 TRBV7-2 ASSLFKNEQY
12 TRBJ2-7 TRBV4-2 ASSPRQGSYEQY